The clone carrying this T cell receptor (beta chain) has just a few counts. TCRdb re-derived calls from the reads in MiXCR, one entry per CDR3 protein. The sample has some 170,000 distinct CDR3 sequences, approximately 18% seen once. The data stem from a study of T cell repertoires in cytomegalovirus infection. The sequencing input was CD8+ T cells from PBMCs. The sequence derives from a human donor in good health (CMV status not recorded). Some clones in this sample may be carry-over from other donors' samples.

CDR3 DNA: TGTGCCAGCACCCCCGGGGTTAATGAGCAGTTCTTC. It specifies CASTPGVNEQFF. The genes are TRBV7-2 and TRBJ2-1, with a weak D call TRBD2 (5 bases). The CDR3 consists of 12 residues. V was shortened by 7 bases and J by 7 bases, with 11 bases between the two germline ends. Germline V gene sequence: CDR1 SGHTA, CDR2 FQGNSA.